This is a list of T cell receptor beta chains from one sample in a study of blood T cell repertoires in COVID-19. Profiled with immunoSEQ multiplex PCR; TCRdb holds only in-frame clones, not every one. The repertoire holds around 380,000 clones, with 81% as singletons. The sequencing sample was made of peripheral blood. Every receptor here comes from a human donor with acute or convalescent COVID-19. The donor label of this sample is uncertain. CDR3s include the opening cysteine and the closing phenylalanine or tryptophan. Each record gives: clone size, J gene, D gene, V gene, CDR3 DNA, CDR3 protein. The D gene is left open where the match is weak. For some rows the clone size is stated as once, few or many, or as a class when expanded; others skip it.

clone size: -
J gene: TRBJ2-7
D gene: TRBD2
V gene: TRBV6-6
CDR3 DNA: TGTGCCAGCAGTCGATACCCTGCGACTAGCGGGAGATACGAGCAGTACTTC
CDR3 protein: CASSRYPATSGRYEQYF

clone size: -
J gene: TRBJ2-7
D gene: -
V gene: TRBV28
CDR3 DNA: TGTGCCAGCAGTTTAAGGAGGGGGCCTTCGTACGAGCAGTACTTC
CDR3 protein: CASSLRRGPSYEQYF

clone size: once
J gene: TRBJ1-1
D gene: -
V gene: TRBV5-1
CDR3 DNA: TGCGCCAGCAGCTTGGTCGTAAAAGCGGGCACCACTGAAGCTTTCTTT
CDR3 protein: CASSLVVKAGTTEAFF

clone size: -
J gene: TRBJ2-7
D gene: -
V gene: TRBV30
CDR3 DNA: TGTGCCTGGAGTCCAGTCCGATCCGAGCAGTACTTC
CDR3 protein: CAWSPVRSEQYF

clone size: once
J gene: TRBJ1-2
D gene: -
V gene: TRBV29-1
CDR3 DNA: TGCAGCGTTGAAGGCGGGGGCAGGGGCTACACCTTC
CDR3 protein: CSVEGGGRGYTF

clone size: -
J gene: TRBJ2-5
D gene: TRBD2
V gene: TRBV5-4
CDR3 DNA: TGTGCCAGCAGCCCGGGGTCCTACCGACTAGCGGGACAAGAGACCCAGTACTTC
CDR3 protein: CASSPGSYRLAGQETQYF

clone size: -
J gene: TRBJ1-1
D gene: -
V gene: TRBV14
CDR3 DNA: TGTGCCAGCAGCTACGACAGGACGGTCACTGAAGCTTTCTTT
CDR3 protein: CASSYDRTVTEAFF

clone size: few
J gene: TRBJ2-3
D gene: TRBD1
V gene: TRBV28
CDR3 DNA: TGTGCCACCACCGTGGGTGGGACAGGGAGCGCAGATACGCAGTATTTT
CDR3 protein: CATTVGGTGSADTQYF

clone size: -
J gene: TRBJ1-3
D gene: -
V gene: TRBV28
CDR3 DNA: TGTGCCAGCAGTTTATTTTCGGGAAACACCATATATTTT
CDR3 protein: CASSLFSGNTIYF

clone size: -
J gene: TRBJ1-1
D gene: -
V gene: TRBV18
CDR3 DNA: TGTGCCAGCTCAATGGGGCAGAACACTGAAGCTTTCTTT
CDR3 protein: CASSMGQNTEAFF

clone size: few
J gene: TRBJ2-1
D gene: TRBD2
V gene: TRBV2
CDR3 DNA: TGTGCCAGCAGCGCGACTAGCGGGGGGAAGCAGTTCTTC
CDR3 protein: CASSATSGGKQFF

clone size: -
J gene: TRBJ2-1
D gene: TRBD2
V gene: TRBV7-9
CDR3 DNA: TGTGCCAGCAGCTTAGGACCCCTAGCGGGAATAAATGAGCAGTTCTTC
CDR3 protein: CASSLGPLAGINEQFF

clone size: -
J gene: TRBJ1-1
D gene: -
V gene: TRBV29-1
CDR3 DNA: TGCAGCGCAGGCTTGGCGGCAGTGAACACTGAAGCTTTCTTT
CDR3 protein: CSAGLAAVNTEAFF

clone size: -
J gene: TRBJ2-1
D gene: TRBD1
V gene: TRBV19
CDR3 DNA: TGTGCCAGTCAAAGAGACAGGGGGCCCGCGTTCTTC
CDR3 protein: CASQRDRGPAFF

clone size: -
J gene: TRBJ2-1
D gene: -
V gene: TRBV9
CDR3 DNA: TGTGCCAGCAGCGGAGGGGGAGGGGGGGGGAATGAGCAGTTCTTC
CDR3 protein: CASSGGGGGGNEQFF

clone size: -
J gene: TRBJ2-5
D gene: -
V gene: TRBV18
CDR3 DNA: TGTGCCAGCTCAACTGGACAGCAAGAGACCCAGTACTTC
CDR3 protein: CASSTGQQETQYF

clone size: -
J gene: TRBJ2-2
D gene: -
V gene: TRBV11-2
CDR3 DNA: TGTGCCAGCAGCCTTGAGGGTCAGGGGGAGCTGTTTTTT
CDR3 protein: CASSLEGQGELFF

clone size: -
J gene: TRBJ1-2
D gene: TRBD1
V gene: TRBV5-4
CDR3 DNA: TGTGCCAGCAGCCCGACAGGGGGCGGATTTAATGGCTACACCTTC
CDR3 protein: CASSPTGGGFNGYTF

clone size: once
J gene: TRBJ2-7
D gene: -
V gene: TRBV19
CDR3 DNA: TGTGCCAGTAGTATAGGGAACAGCTATCCTACGACGCAGTACTTC
CDR3 protein: CASSIGNSYPTTQYF

clone size: once
J gene: TRBJ2-5
D gene: -
V gene: TRBV7-8
CDR3 DNA: TGTGCCAGCAGCTTAGCGCTTCAGGCCCAGGGAACCCAGTACTTC
CDR3 protein: CASSLALQAQGTQYF

clone size: once
J gene: TRBJ1-5
D gene: TRBD1
V gene: TRBV28
CDR3 DNA: TGTGCCAGCAGCTTTACAGGGGTACAGCCCCAGCATTTT
CDR3 protein: CASSFTGVQPQHF